This record looks at one T cell receptor (beta chain) sequence and its context. As yet, its antigen is unknown. These data originate in a study of vaccination and CD4 T cells after COVID-19. CD4+ T cells that had been cultured provided DNA sequenced with the Oncomine TCR Beta short-read assay. Genomic DNA extraction was carried out from cultured CD4+ T cells. TCRdb ran MiXCR on the PCR reads and lists one entry per CDR3 protein. The sample carries under 15,000 distinct CDR3 sequences, approximately 69% recorded once. Treatment indicated: roughly 10-day PBMC culture with coronavirus spike peptide pools or control peptides (ViraFEST assay). The trim removed 2 bases at V and 3 bases at J, leaving 13 bases unmatched. Germline V lookup: CDR1 GTSNPN, CDR2 SVGIG (reference sequence). The CDR3 consists of 16 residues.

J is TRBJ2-7 and V is TRBV30, with 7 positions matching TRBD1. The specimen sequenced was CD4+ T cells from blood, cultured in vitro. The origin of this receptor is a human donor who had recovered from COVID-19. CDR3 amino acids: CAWSPGQTRVNYEQYF. The CDR3 nucleotides read TGTGCCTGGAGTCCGGGACAGACCCGGGTAAACTACGAGCAGTACTTC.